Presented here are 14 T cell receptor beta chains from one specimen sequenced in a study of PD-1 blockade in mismatch repair-deficient tumors. Profiled with immunoSEQ multiplex PCR; TCRdb holds only in-frame clones, not every one. The sample has 76,000 or so clones, more than 80% seen once. The sample here was peripheral blood, taken 44 weeks after starting pembrolizumab. These TCRs come from an adult with mismatch repair-deficient cancer.

The chain is built from TRBV5-6 and TRBJ2-3; TRBD2 is a possible D gene (6 bases). From germline, CDR1 is SGHDT and CDR2 YYEEEE. The germline V and J ends were trimmed by 4 bases and 2 bases, with 17 bases remaining between them. This CDR3 region has 16 residues. CDR3 loop: CASSETFGGATDTQYF. The CDR3 DNA reads TGTGCCAGCAGCGAGACGTTTGGAGGGGCCACAGATACGCAGTATTTT.

A few counts support this clone. The J gene is TRBJ1-2, the V gene TRBV19; D unclear. CDR3 length equals 14 residues. Trimming removed 5 bases from V and 3 bases from J, with 13 bases in between. Germline V gene data show CDR1 as LNHDA and CDR2 as SQIVND (reference sequence). CDR3: CASSSRALHYGYTF. DNA of the CDR3: TGTGCCAGTAGTTCTAGGGCCCTCCACTATGGCTACACCTTC.

V gene TRBV2 combines with J gene TRBJ2-1, with D perhaps matching TRBD2 (5 bases). Trimming cost V 7 bases and J 5 bases, with 15 bases left between them. Germline values: CDR1 SNHLY, CDR2 FYNNEI. The CDR3 contains 14 residues. The CDR3 region is CASKWRIEDNEQFF. CDR3 nucleotides: TGTGCCAGCAAGTGGAGGATAGAGGACAATGAGCAGTTCTTC.

V and J are TRBV5-5 and TRBJ1-1, with a tentative D call TRBD1 (6 bases). Looked up from germline, CDR1 is SGHKS and CDR2 is YYEKEE (reference sequence). The CDR3 spans 15 residues. V lost 1 base to trimming and J lost 3 bases, with 13 bases between them. CDR3 DNA: TGTGCCAGCAGCTTGTCCGCAGGGGCCCACACTGAAGCTTTCTTT. This sequence encodes CASSLSAGAHTEAFF.

The chain employs TRBV7-3 and TRBJ2-7, with TRBD2 matching 9 bases. The germline CDR1 and CDR2 sequences are SGHTA and FQGTGA. With V trimmed by 4 bases and J by 6 bases, 7 bases remained unmatched. This CDR3 contains 14 residues. DNA for the CDR3: TGTGCCAGCAGCTACACTAGCGGGCCGTCCGAGCAGTACTTC. Translating it yields CASSYTSGPSEQYF. Drawing the rest from reference TRBV7-3 and TRBJ2-7, the complete variable domain is GAGVSQTPSNKVTEKGKYVELRCDPISGHTALYWYRQSLGQGPEFLIYFQGTGAADDSGLPNDRFFAVRPEGSVSTLKIQRTERGDSAVYLCASSYTSGPSEQYFGPGTRLTVT.

The J gene is TRBJ2-7, the V gene TRBV30; D is undetermined. CDR3 length equals 13 residues. Trimming took off 0 bases at V and 7 bases at J, with 13 bases between the two ends. The germline gives CDR1 GTSNPN, CDR2 SVGIG (reference sequence). This CDR3 is CAWSVPPTKEQYF. Written as DNA, the CDR3 is TGTGCCTGGAGTGTACCCCCCACCAAAGAGCAGTACTTC.

The rearrangement links TRBV11-3 to TRBJ2-1; 11 positions match TRBD2. The V and J ends lost 5 bases and 6 bases, in that order; junction bases with no gene match: 9. CDR3 length: 16 residues. Germline loops: CDR1 SGHNT, CDR2 YENEEA. The DNA for the CDR3 is TGTGCCAGCAGCCCGCATAGCGGGAGGGAGCGCAATGAGCAGTTCTTC. Its translation is CASSPHSGRERNEQFF.

V usage is TRBV12-5 and J usage is TRBJ2-1, with 13 bases fitting TRBD2. The CDR3 totals 22 residues. The V segment lost 5 bases and the J segment 1 base; nucleotides outside the gene matches: 20. Per the germline V gene, CDR1 is LGHNT and CDR2 is FRNRAP. The CDR3 nucleotides read TGTGCTAGTGGTGGCCTCAGGGAGGGGACTAGCGGGACCGAAGGTTCCTACAATGAGCAGTTCTTC. This translates into CASGGLREGTSGTEGSYNEQFF.

In nucleotides, the CDR3 is TGTGCCAGTAGTATAGGTCACAGGGACACTGAAGCTTTCTTT. This translates into CASSIGHRDTEAFF. The chain recombines TRBV19 with TRBJ1-1; perhaps TRBD1 as D (6 bases). V lost 1 base, J lost 3 bases, and 9 bases lay in between. The CDR3 runs to 14 residues. Germline V lookup: CDR1 LNHDA, CDR2 SQIVND (reference sequence). Full variable domain (rest looked up from reference TRBV19 and TRBJ1-1): DGGITQSPKYLFRKEGQNVTLSCEQNLNHDAMYWYRQDPGQGLRLIYYSQIVNDFQKGDIAEGYSVSREKKESFPLTVTSAQKNPTAFYLCASSIGHRDTEAFFGQGTRLTVV.

The V call is TRBV6-5, the J call TRBJ2-3, with D possibly being TRBD1 (5 bases). The CDR3 has 15 residues. V was clipped by 6 bases and J by 0 bases, with 13 bases between them. Germline CDR1 reads MNHEY; CDR2 reads SVGAGI. CDR3 loop: CASSLDSTSTDTQYF. DNA for the CDR3: TGTGCCAGCAGCCTAGACAGCACGAGCACAGATACGCAGTATTTT.

This sequence joins TRBV4-2 and TRBJ2-7; tentatively, D is TRBD2 (6 bases). The ends were cut back, 5 bases at V and 10 bases at J, with 12 bases in the middle. This CDR3 has 11 amino acids. Germline-derived CDR1 and CDR2 are LGHNA and YNFKEQ. CDR3 residues: CASSLGTEQYF. CDR3 in DNA: TGTGCCAGCAGCTTGGGGACTGAACAGTACTTC.

This sequence joins TRBV27 and TRBJ2-3, with 10 nucleotides matching TRBD2. Unmatched junction bases numbered 11, after V lost 0 bases and J lost 2 bases. Germline CDR1 MNHEY, CDR2 SMNVEV (reference sequence). The CDR3 length is 19 residues. This CDR3 reads CASSLSVAGGLTYTDTQYF. In DNA, the CDR3 is TGTGCCAGCAGTTTATCGGTAGCGGGAGGACTCACTTACACAGATACGCAGTATTTT.

The DNA of the CDR3 is TGCGCCAGCAGCTTGTACCCGGGCTCCTACAATGAGCAGTTCTTC. Translated, it gives CASSLYPGSYNEQFF. The chain uses TRBV5-1 and TRBJ2-1, with D hard to call. Germline CDR1 reads SGHRS; CDR2 reads YFSETQ. The length of the CDR3 is 15 residues. The V end lost 1 base, the J end lost 0 bases, and 8 bases lay between the germline ends.

V is TRBV11-3 and J is TRBJ1-2; D gene unclear. The CDR3 contains 18 residues. The germline V gene has CDR1 SGHNT and CDR2 YENEEA. V was pared by 2 bases and J by 3 bases, with 22 bases between. The CDR3 region is CASSLLTSNLWADYGYTF. The CDR3 coding sequence is TGTGCCAGCAGCTTACTGACGAGTAATCTTTGGGCGGACTATGGCTACACCTTC.